A single sample gave rise to the 16 T cell receptor beta chains below, sequenced in a study of T cell responses to AZD1222 COVID-19 vaccine. Assay: immunoSEQ multiplex PCR; the TCRdb copy retains only in-frame clones and omits some. Of 150,000 to 200,000 clones in the sample, approximately 93% were seen once. This specimen was peripheral blood, taken on day 0 of AZD1222 vaccination. These receptors all stem from an adult in good health.

The chain joins TRBV3-1 (or the pseudogene TRBV3-2) to TRBJ2-7; D remains unclear. V shed 5 bases and J shed 3 bases, with 5 bases lying between them. Germline V gene lookup returns CDR1 LGHDT and CDR2 YNNKEL (reference sequence). The CDR3 extends over 11 amino acids. The CDR3 loop reads CASSNLYEQYF. CDR3 nucleotides: TGTGCCAGCAGCAACCTCTACGAGCAGTACTTC.

The J gene is TRBJ1-6, the V gene TRBV10-2; 7 bases agree with TRBD1. Trimming cost V 10 bases and J 5 bases; bases outside gene matches: 11. The CDR3 totals 15 residues. CDR1 and CDR2 from the germline V gene are WSHSY and SAAADI. The CDR3 bases are TGCGCCACTAGTCACAGGGGCGGAGATAATTCACCCCTCCACTTT. This translates into CATSHRGGDNSPLHF.

The chain's CDR3 is CASSYSSNFGQYGYTF. For the CDR3, the DNA is TGTGCCAGCAGTTACTCGAGCAACTTTGGACAGTATGGCTACACCTTC. This rearrangement joins TRBV6-5 to TRBJ1-2, with D maybe TRBD1 (6 bases). In germline, CDR1 is MNHEY, CDR2 SVGAGI. The V gene lost 0 bases and the J gene lost 5 bases, with 16 bases spanning the gap. The CDR3 totals 16 residues.

V usage is TRBV19 and J usage is TRBJ1-4, with TRBD1 identical over 8 bases. Germline lookup yields CDR1 LNHDA and CDR2 SQIVND (reference sequence). Trimming took 3 bases from V and 0 from J; bases not matched to a gene: 0. This CDR3 has 15 residues. This CDR3 is CASSMTGATNEKLFF. DNA of the CDR3: TGTGCCAGTAGTATGACAGGGGCAACTAATGAAAAACTGTTTTTT.

V and J are TRBV27 and TRBJ2-7, with 8 bases identical to TRBD2. Germline V gives CDR1 MNHEY, CDR2 SMNVEV (reference sequence). The CDR3 totals 16 residues. J was trimmed by 5 bases and V by 0 bases; bases with no gene match: 9. The CDR3 region has the DNA TGTGCCAGCAGTTTATCGGCGGGACTAGTTGTAAACGAGCAGTACTTC. Its protein is CASSLSAGLVVNEQYF.

This chain joins TRBV11-3 and TRBJ1-1; no clear D. Germline values: CDR1 SGHNT, CDR2 YENEEA. Deletions cut 0 bases from V and 4 bases from J, with 0 bases between. The CDR3 has 11 residues. CDR3 coding DNA: TGTGCCAGCAGCTTAGACACTGAAGCTTTCTTT. This sequence encodes CASSLDTEAFF. The full variable domain, its missing parts supplied by reference TRBV11-3 and TRBJ1-1, is EAGVVQSPRYKIIEKKQPVAFWCNPISGHNTLYWYLQNLGQGPELLIRYENEEAVDDSQLPKDRFSAERLKGVDSTLKIQPAELGDSAVYLCASSLDTEAFFGQGTRLTVV.

The rearrangement uses TRBV24-1 and TRBJ2-7; tentatively, D is TRBD1 (6 bases). The germline V and J ends were trimmed by 6 bases and 5 bases, with 10 bases remaining between them. Looked up from germline, CDR1 is KGHDR and CDR2 is SFDVKD. This CDR3 spans 12 amino acids. The DNA for the CDR3 is TGTGCCACCAGTCGACAGGCGAACGAGCAGTACTTC. As protein: CATSRQANEQYF.

This chain uses TRBV5-4 with TRBJ2-6; TRBD2 aligns across 7 bases. The CDR3 is made up of 15 amino acids. V lost 1 base and J lost 2; bases outside the gene matches: 0. Germline loops: CDR1 SGHNT, CDR2 YYREEE (reference sequence). CDR3 loop: CASSLRGAGANVLTF. CDR3 DNA sequence: TGTGCCAGCAGCTTGCGGGGGGCTGGGGCCAACGTCCTGACTTTC.

This clone is a singleton in its sample. The chain combines TRBV4-3 with TRBJ2-3, with unresolved D. Trimming took off 2 bases at V and 0 bases at J, with 12 bases between the two ends. The CDR3 has 16 amino acids. Germline values: CDR1 LGHNA, CDR2 YSLEER. CDR3 bases: TGCGCCAGCAGCCAAACCCCCAAACCGAGCACAGATACGCAGTATTTT. This sequence encodes CASSQTPKPSTDTQYF.

The CDR3, as DNA: TGCGCCAGCAGCCGTTGGGACAAGAACACTGAAGCTTTCTTT. This translates into CASSRWDKNTEAFF. The chain recombines TRBV4-1 with TRBJ1-1, with D maybe TRBD1 (6 bases). Germline V gene data show CDR1 as MGHRA and CDR2 as YSYEKL. The CDR3 runs 14 residues. V dropped 4 bases and J dropped 1 base, with 10 bases sitting between them.

V is TRBV3-1 (or the pseudogene TRBV3-2) and J is TRBJ2-5; D is uncertain. This CDR3 spans 15 amino acids. The germline V and J ends were trimmed by 1 base and 1 base, with 10 bases remaining between them. Germline values: CDR1 LGHDT, CDR2 YNNKEL (reference sequence). The CDR3 nucleotides read TGTGCCAGCAGCCAAGCTCCCCAGCCCCAAGAGACCCAGTACTTC. Amino acids: CASSQAPQPQETQYF.

The gene calls are TRBV30 and TRBJ1-4, with 10 positions matching TRBD1. The CDR3 consists of 12 residues. In germline, CDR1 is GTSNPN, CDR2 SVGIG (reference sequence). Trimming cost V 3 bases and J 10 bases; bases outside gene matches: 2. CDR3 residues: CAWRGTGAKLFF. Written as DNA, the CDR3 is TGTGCCTGGAGGGGGACAGGGGCAAAACTGTTTTTT.

This chain joins TRBV2 and TRBJ1-5; D gene uncertain. Trimming cost V 2 bases and J 3 bases, with 8 bases left between them. This CDR3 contains 14 residues. Germline values: CDR1 SNHLY, CDR2 FYNNEI. The CDR3: CASSELSNNQPQHF. The CDR3 bases are TGTGCCAGCAGTGAATTATCCAACAATCAGCCCCAGCATTTT. Using reference TRBV2 and TRBJ1-5 for the parts outside the CDR3, the full variable domain is EPEVTQTPSHQVTQMGQEVILRCVPISNHLYFYWYRQILGQKVEFLVSFYNNEISEKSEIFDDQFSVERPDGSNFTLKIRSTKLEDSAMYFCASSELSNNQPQHFGDGTRLSIL.

J is TRBJ1-1 and V is TRBV7-6; D may be TRBD1 (6 bases). The CDR3 has 12 residues. V gave up 4 bases and J gave up 8 bases, with 11 bases separating them. Per germline, CDR1 SGHVS and CDR2 FNYEAQ. The CDR3 is CASSSPGQEAFF. CDR3 nucleotide sequence: TGTGCCAGCAGCTCACCGGGACAAGAAGCTTTCTTT.

V usage is TRBV18 and J usage is TRBJ1-2, with D possibly being TRBD1 (6 bases). V was cut by 3 bases and J by 7 bases, with 15 bases left in between. Germline values: CDR1 KGHSH, CDR2 LQKENI. The CDR3 runs to 14 residues. As DNA, the CDR3 is TGTGCCAGCTCACCCCTCCGGGGGGCGGGTGGCTACACCTTC. Amino acid sequence: CASSPLRGAGGYTF.

The rearrangement joins TRBV5-1 to TRBJ2-2; the match to TRBD2 covers 10 bases. The CDR3 is made up of 18 amino acids. Germline V gene lookup returns CDR1 SGHRS and CDR2 YFSETQ. J lost 6 bases, V lost 3 bases, and 14 bases had no gene match. The CDR3 bases are TGCGCCAGCAGCTCCACCGGGGGGACTAGCGAAGTCGCCGGGGAGCTGTTTTTT. It encodes CASSSTGGTSEVAGELFF. The full variable domain, its missing parts supplied by reference TRBV5-1 and TRBJ2-2, is KAGVTQTPRYLIKTRGQQVTLSCSPISGHRSVSWYQQTPGQGLQFLFEYFSETQRNKGNFPGRFSGRQFSNSRSEMNVSTLELGDSALYLCASSSTGGTSEVAGELFFGEGSRLTVL.